This entry concerns a single TCR beta chain. TCRdb's copy holds only in-frame clones and misses some; the assay was immunoSEQ multiplex PCR. The table has about 46,000 clones, 81% seen once. This sample is drawn from a study of T cells in localized non-small cell lung cancer. The CDR3 loop spans 14 amino acids. Germline trimming cut 6 bases from V and 5 bases from J; bases unmatched to any gene: 9. Germline values: CDR1 ENHRY, CDR2 SYGVKD. The specimen comprised peripheral blood mononuclear cells, sampled before any cancer treatment. This TCR was recovered from a man aged 40 to 75 with stage III lung adenocarcinoma. The chain couples TRBV10-3 to TRBJ1-1; TRBD1 matches at 7 bases. Written as DNA, the CDR3 is TGTGCCATCAGCCGGACAGGCGGGGATACTGAAGCTTTCTTT. Its protein product is CAISRTGGDTEAFF.